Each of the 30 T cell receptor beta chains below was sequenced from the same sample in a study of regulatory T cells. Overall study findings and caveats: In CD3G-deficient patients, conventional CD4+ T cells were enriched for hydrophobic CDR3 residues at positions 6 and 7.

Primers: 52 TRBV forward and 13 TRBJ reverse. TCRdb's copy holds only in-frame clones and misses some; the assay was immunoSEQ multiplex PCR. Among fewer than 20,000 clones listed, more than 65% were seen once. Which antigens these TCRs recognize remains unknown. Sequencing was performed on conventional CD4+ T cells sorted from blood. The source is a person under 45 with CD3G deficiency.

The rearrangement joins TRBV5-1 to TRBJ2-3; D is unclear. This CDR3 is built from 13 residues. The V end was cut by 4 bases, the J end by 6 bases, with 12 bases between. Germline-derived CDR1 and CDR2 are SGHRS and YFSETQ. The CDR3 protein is CASSASLGDTQYF. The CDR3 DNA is TGCGCCAGCAGCGCCTCCCTCGGGGATACGCAGTATTTT.

The chain's CDR3 is CASSSYLGEQYF. For the CDR3, the DNA is TGTGCCAGCAGCTCCTACCTCGGCGAGCAGTACTTC. The gene calls are TRBV7-8 and TRBJ2-7, with D unclear. The CDR3 totals 12 residues. Germline loops: CDR1 SGHVS, CDR2 FQNEAQ. Trimming removed 4 bases from V and 6 bases from J, with 10 bases in between.

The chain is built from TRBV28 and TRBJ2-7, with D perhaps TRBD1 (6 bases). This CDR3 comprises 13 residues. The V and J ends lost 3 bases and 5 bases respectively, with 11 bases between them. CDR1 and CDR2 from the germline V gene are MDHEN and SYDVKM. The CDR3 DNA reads TGTGCCAGCAGTTTGGCAGGGGCACACGAGCAGTACTTC. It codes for CASSLAGAHEQYF.

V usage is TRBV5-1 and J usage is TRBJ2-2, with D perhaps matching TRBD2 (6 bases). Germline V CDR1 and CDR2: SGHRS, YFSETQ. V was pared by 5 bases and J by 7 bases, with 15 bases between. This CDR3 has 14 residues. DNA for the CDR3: TGCGCCAGCAGAGGGAGGTCGATCGACGGGGAGCTGTTTTTT. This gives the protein CASRGRSIDGELFF.

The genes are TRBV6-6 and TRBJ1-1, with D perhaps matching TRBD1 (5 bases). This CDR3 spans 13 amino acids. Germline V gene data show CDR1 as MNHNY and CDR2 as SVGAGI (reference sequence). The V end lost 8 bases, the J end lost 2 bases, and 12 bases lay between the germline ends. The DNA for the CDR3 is TGTGCCAGCTCCGTAGGGGTTAACACTGAAGCTTTCTTT. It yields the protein CASSVGVNTEAFF.

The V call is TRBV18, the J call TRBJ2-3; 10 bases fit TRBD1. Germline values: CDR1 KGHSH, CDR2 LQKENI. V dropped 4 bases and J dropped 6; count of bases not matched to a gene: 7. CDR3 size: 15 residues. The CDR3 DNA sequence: TGTGCCAGCTCACAAGGGACAGGGGCGGTGGATACGCAGTATTTT. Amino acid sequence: CASSQGTGAVDTQYF.

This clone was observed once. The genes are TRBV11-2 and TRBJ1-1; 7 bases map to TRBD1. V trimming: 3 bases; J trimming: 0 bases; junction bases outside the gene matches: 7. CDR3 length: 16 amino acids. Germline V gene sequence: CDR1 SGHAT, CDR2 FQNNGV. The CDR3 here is CASSFNRGPMNTEAFF. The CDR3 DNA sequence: TGTGCCAGCAGCTTTAACAGGGGTCCGATGAACACTGAAGCTTTCTTT.

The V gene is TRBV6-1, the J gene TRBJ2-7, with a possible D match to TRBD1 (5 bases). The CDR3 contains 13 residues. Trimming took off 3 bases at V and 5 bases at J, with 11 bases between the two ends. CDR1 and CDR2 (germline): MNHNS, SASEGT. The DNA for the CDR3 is TGTGCCAGCAGTGATAGAGCAGGGAACGAGCAGTACTTC. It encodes CASSDRAGNEQYF.

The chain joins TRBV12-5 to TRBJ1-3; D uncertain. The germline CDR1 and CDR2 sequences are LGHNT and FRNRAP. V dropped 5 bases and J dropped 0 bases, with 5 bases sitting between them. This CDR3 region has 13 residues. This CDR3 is CASGRGSGNTIYF. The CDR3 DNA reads TGTGCTAGTGGTCGGGGCTCTGGAAACACCATATATTTT. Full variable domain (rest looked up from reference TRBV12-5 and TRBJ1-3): DARVTQTPRHKVTEMGQEVTMRCQPILGHNTVFWYRQTMMQGLELLAYFRNRAPLDDSGMPKDRFSAEMPDATLATLKIQPSEPRDSAVYFCASGRGSGNTIYFGEGSWLTVV.

The CDR3: CASSLNYGYTF. DNA for the CDR3: TGTGCCAGCAGTCTTAACTATGGCTACACCTTC. The chain is built from TRBV6-4 and TRBJ1-2, with unresolved D. The CDR3 is made up of 11 amino acids. V was pared by 5 bases and J by 1 base, with 2 bases between. The germline V gene has CDR1 MRHNA and CDR2 SNTAGT.

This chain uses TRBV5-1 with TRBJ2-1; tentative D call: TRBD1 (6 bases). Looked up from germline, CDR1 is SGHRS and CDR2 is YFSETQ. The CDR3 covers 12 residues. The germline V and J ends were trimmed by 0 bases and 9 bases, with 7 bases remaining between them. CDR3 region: CASSLGGREQFF. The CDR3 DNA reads TGCGCCAGCAGCTTGGGGGGGCGTGAGCAGTTCTTC.

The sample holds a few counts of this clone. The chain's CDR3 is CASSGRTGGVLLYGYTF. CDR3 bases: TGTGCCAGCAGTGGGAGGACAGGGGGTGTGCTTCTATATGGCTACACCTTC. The V call is TRBV28, the J call TRBJ1-2; 10 positions agree with TRBD1. The CDR3 totals 17 residues. Germline V gene sequence: CDR1 MDHEN, CDR2 SYDVKM. V gave up 5 bases and J gave up 5 bases; unmatched junction bases: 14.

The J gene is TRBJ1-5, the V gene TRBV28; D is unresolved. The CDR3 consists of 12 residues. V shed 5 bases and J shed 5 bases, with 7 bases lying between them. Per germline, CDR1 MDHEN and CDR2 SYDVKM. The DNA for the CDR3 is TGTGCCAGCAGTACTTCTCATCAGCCCCAGCATTTT. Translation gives CASSTSHQPQHF.

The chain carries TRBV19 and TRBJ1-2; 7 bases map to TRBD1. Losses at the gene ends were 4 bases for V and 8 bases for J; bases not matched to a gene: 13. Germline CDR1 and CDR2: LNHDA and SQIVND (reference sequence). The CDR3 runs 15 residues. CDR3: CASSTRKGAAWGYTF. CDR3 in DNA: TGTGCCAGTAGTACGAGGAAGGGGGCAGCGTGGGGCTACACCTTC.

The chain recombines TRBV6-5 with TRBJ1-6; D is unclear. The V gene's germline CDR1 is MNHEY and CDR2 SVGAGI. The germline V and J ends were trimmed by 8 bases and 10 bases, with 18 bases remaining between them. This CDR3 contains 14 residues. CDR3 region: CASATPSEGSPLHF. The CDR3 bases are TGTGCCAGCGCGACCCCGTCTGAAGGATCACCCCTCCACTTT.

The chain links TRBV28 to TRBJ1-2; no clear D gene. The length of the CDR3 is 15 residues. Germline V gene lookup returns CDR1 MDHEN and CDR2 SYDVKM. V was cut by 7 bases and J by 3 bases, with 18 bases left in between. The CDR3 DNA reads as TGTGCCAGCAACAAGTGGGAGAGAAAAGACTATGGCTACACCTTC. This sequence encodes CASNKWERKDYGYTF.

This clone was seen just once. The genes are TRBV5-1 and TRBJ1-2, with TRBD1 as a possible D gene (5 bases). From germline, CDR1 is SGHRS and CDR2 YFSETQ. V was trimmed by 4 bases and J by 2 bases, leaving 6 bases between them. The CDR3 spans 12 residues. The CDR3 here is CASSAGNYGYTF. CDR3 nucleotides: TGCGCCAGCAGCGCAGGGAACTATGGCTACACCTTC.

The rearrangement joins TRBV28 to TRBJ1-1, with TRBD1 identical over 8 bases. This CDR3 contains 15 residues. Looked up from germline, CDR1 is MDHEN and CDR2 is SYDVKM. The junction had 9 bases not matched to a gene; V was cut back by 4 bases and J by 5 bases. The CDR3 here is CASSSIQGARTEAFF. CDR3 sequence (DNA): TGTGCCAGCAGTTCAATTCAGGGGGCGCGTACTGAAGCTTTCTTT.

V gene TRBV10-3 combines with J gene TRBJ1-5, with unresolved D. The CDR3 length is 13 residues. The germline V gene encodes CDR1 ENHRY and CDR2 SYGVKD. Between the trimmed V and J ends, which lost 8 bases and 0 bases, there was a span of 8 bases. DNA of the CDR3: TGTGCCATCTCAAGAGGTAGCAATCAGCCCCAGCATTTT. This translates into CAISRGSNQPQHF.

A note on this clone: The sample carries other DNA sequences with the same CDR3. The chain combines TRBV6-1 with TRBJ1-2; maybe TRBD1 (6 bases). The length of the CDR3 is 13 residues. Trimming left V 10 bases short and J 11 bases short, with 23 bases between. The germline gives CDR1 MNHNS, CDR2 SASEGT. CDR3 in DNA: TGTGCCATCCGGGGGGGGGCCGAACTTGGTTACACCTTC. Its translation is CAIRGGAELGYTF.

The CDR3 sequence: CASSLRDFPDSQETQYF. CDR3 nucleotides: TGTGCCAGCAGCCTCCGGGATTTCCCGGACTCGCAAGAGACCCAGTACTTC. The chain combines TRBV7-9 with TRBJ2-5; D possibly corresponds to TRBD2 (5 bases). Trimming removed 5 bases at V and 2 bases at J, with 21 bases between. This CDR3 is built from 17 residues. Germline V CDR1 and CDR2: SEHNR, FQNEAQ (reference sequence).

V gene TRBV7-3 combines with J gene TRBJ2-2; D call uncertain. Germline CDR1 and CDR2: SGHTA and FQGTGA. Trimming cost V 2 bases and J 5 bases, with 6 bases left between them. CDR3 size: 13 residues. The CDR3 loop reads CASSLLPTGELFF. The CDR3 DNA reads TGTGCCAGCAGCTTACTCCCAACCGGGGAGCTGTTTTTT.

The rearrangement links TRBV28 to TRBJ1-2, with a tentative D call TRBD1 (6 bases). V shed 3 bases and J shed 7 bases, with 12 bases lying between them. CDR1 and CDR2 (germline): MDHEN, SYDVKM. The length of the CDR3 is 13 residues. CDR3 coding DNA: TGTGCCAGCAGTTTTGGGCAGGGGACTGGCTACACCTTC. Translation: CASSFGQGTGYTF.

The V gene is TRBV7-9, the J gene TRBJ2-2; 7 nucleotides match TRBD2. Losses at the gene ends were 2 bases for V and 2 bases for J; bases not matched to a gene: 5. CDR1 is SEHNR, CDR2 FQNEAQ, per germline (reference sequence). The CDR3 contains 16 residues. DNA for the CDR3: TGTGCCAGCAGCTTAAGCGGGGCGCGAAACACCGGGGAGCTGTTTTTT. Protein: CASSLSGARNTGELFF.

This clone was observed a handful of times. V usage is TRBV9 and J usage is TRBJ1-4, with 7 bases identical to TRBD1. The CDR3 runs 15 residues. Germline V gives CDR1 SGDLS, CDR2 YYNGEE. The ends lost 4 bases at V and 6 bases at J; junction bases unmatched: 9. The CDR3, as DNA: TGTGCCAGCAGCCTTACAGGGGACCGGTATGAAAAACTGTTTTTT. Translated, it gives CASSLTGDRYEKLFF.

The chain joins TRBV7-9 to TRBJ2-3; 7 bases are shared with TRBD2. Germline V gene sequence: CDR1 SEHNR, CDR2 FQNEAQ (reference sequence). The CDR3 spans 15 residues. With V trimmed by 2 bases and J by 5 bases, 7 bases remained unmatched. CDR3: CASSLRGGEGDTQYF. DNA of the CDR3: TGTGCCAGCAGCTTACGCGGGGGTGAGGGAGATACGCAGTATTTT.

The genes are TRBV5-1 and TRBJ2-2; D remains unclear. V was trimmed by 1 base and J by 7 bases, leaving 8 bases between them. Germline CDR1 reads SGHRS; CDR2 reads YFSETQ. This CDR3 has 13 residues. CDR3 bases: TGCGCCAGCAGCTTGTTTCTTGACGGGGAGCTGTTTTTT. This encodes CASSLFLDGELFF.

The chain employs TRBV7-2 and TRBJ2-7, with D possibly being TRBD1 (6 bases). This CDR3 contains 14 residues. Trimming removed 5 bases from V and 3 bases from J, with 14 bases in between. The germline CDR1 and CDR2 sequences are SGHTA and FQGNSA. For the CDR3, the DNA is TGTGCCAGCAGCCGTGGGGGCTCCGACTACGAGCAGTACTTC. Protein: CASSRGGSDYEQYF.

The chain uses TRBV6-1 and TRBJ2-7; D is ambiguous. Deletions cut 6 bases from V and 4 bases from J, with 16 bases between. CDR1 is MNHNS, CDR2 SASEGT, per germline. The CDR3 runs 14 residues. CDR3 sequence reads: CASREFVGLYEQYF. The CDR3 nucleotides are TGTGCCAGCAGGGAATTCGTTGGGTTATACGAGCAGTACTTC.

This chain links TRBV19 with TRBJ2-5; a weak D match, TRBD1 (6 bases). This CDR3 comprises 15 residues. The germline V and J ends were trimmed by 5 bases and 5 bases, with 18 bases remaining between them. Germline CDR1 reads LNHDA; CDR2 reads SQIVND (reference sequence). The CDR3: CASSESGQLGETQYF. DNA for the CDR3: TGTGCCAGTAGTGAGAGTGGACAGCTGGGCGAGACCCAGTACTTC.